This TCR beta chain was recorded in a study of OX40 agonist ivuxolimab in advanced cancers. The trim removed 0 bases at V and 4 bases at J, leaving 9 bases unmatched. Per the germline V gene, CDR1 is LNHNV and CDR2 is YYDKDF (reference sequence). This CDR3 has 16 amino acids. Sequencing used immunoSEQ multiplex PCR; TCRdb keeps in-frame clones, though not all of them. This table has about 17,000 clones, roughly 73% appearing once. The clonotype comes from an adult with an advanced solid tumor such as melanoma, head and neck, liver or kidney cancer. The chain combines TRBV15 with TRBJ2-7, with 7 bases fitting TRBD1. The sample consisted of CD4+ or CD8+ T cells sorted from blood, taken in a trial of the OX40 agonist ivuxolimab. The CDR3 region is CATSRDRRSQGYEQYF. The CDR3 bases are TGTGCCACCAGCAGAGATCGGAGATCACAGGGGTACGAGCAGTACTTC. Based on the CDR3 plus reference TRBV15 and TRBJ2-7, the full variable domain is DAMVIQNPRYQVTQFGKPVTLSCSQTLNHNVMYWYQQKSSQAPKLLFHYYDKDFNNEADTPDNFQSRRPNTSFCFLDIRSPGLGDTAMYLCATSRDRRSQGYEQYFGPGTRLTVT.